This TCR beta chain was retrieved from a study of blood T cell repertoires in COVID-19. The wider study: The samples span acute and convalescent COVID-19 from the United States, Italy and Spain. The analysed material was cDNA or gDNA that came from T cells, B-cell-depleted T cells, or PBMCs.

Trimming left V 5 bases short and J 12 bases short, with 7 bases between. The CDR3 loop spans 10 amino acids. Germline assignment: CDR1 LGHDT and CDR2 YNNKEL (reference sequence). Seattle's cohort entered during active infection and was followed longitudinally. The authors' processing: Estimated nucleated cell counts came from reference gene primer amplification. The repertoire was sequenced with immunoSEQ multiplex PCR; TCRdb's copy has only in-frame clones and lacks some. V and J calls and clone size come straight from that table; D and trimming were deduced from the DNA. The sample lists fewer than 250,000 clones, around four fifths occurring once.

The sample was peripheral blood. The chain joins TRBV3-1 (or the pseudogene TRBV3-2) to TRBJ2-2; D might be TRBD1 (5 bases). The source is a man aged 55 to 70 with COVID-19, enrolled during active disease. The CDR3 reads CASSGAQLFF. DNA of the CDR3: TGTGCCAGCAGCGGGGCGCAGCTGTTTTTT.